This entry lists 13 T cell receptor beta chains sequenced from one sample in a study of T cell responses to AZD1222 COVID-19 vaccine. Sequencing used immunoSEQ multiplex PCR; TCRdb keeps in-frame clones, though not all of them. The table has tens of thousands of clones, roughly 90% seen once; the top ten hold roughly 8.3%. The sequences come from peripheral blood, collected on day 0 of AZD1222 vaccination. These receptors originate from an adult in good health.

V gene TRBV23-1 combines with J gene TRBJ1-2; no definite D call. TRBV23-1 is noted as an ORF with a role that remains uncertain. V was cut by 0 bases and J by 11 bases, with 16 bases left in between. The CDR3 extends over 14 amino acids. The CDR3 bases are TGCGCCAGCAGTCAATCTCATCGGACGGGAGGTTACACCTTC. Its translation is CASSQSHRTGGYTF.

This chain connects TRBV5-1 to TRBJ2-3; 14 bases map to TRBD2. CDR3 length: 16 amino acids. Germline V CDR1 and CDR2: SGHRS, YFSETQ. The junction had 10 bases not matched to a gene; V was cut back by 5 bases and J by 8 bases. CDR3: CASSPGTSGSLVTQYF. CDR3 DNA sequence: TGCGCCAGCAGTCCCGGGACTAGCGGGAGCCTGGTTACGCAGTATTTT.

The chain combines TRBV28 with TRBJ1-5; 8 bases agree with TRBD1. Germline CDR1 and CDR2: MDHEN and SYDVKM. The CDR3 covers 15 residues. After removal of 7 bases from V and 2 bases from J, the junction contained 7 bases not matched to a gene. CDR3 sequence (DNA): TGTGCCAGCACCCTTCCGGACAGGGGCAATCAGCCCCAGCATTTT. Its translation: CASTLPDRGNQPQHF. Full variable domain (remainder filled in from reference TRBV28 and TRBJ1-5): DVKVTQSSRYLVKRTGEKVFLECVQDMDHENMFWYRQDPGLGLRLIYFSYDVKMKEKGDIPEGYSVSREKKERFSLILESASTNQTSMYLCASTLPDRGNQPQHFGDGTRLSIL.

J is TRBJ1-4 and V is TRBV7-2, with D possibly TRBD1 on 5 matching bases. The CDR3 consists of 18 residues. V lost 5 bases to trimming and J lost 8 bases, with 27 bases between them. Germline-derived CDR1 and CDR2 are SGHTA and FQGNSA. The CDR3 sequence: CASSGPRPGLPGGEKLFF. The CDR3 DNA reads TGTGCCAGCAGCGGACCGCGACCGGGACTTCCGGGTGGGGAAAAACTGTTTTTT.

The V gene is TRBV18, the J gene TRBJ1-4, with 7 bases aligning to TRBD1. V trimming: 5 bases; J trimming: 0 bases; junction bases outside the gene matches: 6. The CDR3 contains 16 residues. CDR1 is KGHSH and CDR2 is LQKENI in the germline V gene. The CDR3 loop reads CASSSPGTATNEKLFF. CDR3 coding DNA: TGTGCCAGCTCATCGCCCGGGACAGCAACTAATGAAAAACTGTTTTTT. The whole variable domain, filled in from reference TRBV18 and TRBJ1-4, reads NAGVMQNPRHLVRRRGQEARLRCSPMKGHSHVYWYRQLPEEGLKFMVYLQKENIIDESGMPKERFSAEFPKEGPSILRIQQVVRGDSAAYFCASSSPGTATNEKLFFGSGTQLSVL.

This chain uses TRBV7-9 with TRBJ1-2; D perhaps matches TRBD1 (5 bases). CDR1 is SEHNR and CDR2 is FQNEAQ in the germline V gene (reference sequence). V shed 4 bases and J shed 6 bases, with 21 bases lying between them. The CDR3 is 16 amino acids. The CDR3 sequence is CASSSGWGVQLDGYTF. For the CDR3, the DNA is TGTGCCAGCAGCTCGGGCTGGGGGGTTCAGTTGGATGGCTACACCTTC.

The chain recombines TRBV7-9 with TRBJ1-3; 7 bases map to TRBD1. Germline V lookup: CDR1 SEHNR, CDR2 FQNEAQ (reference sequence). The V gene end was trimmed by 6 bases and the J gene end by 1 base; junction bases not matched to a gene: 12. The CDR3 has 17 amino acids. CDR3 nucleotide sequence: TGTGCCAGCAGTTACCGACAGGGAAGTTTATCTGGAAACACCATATATTTT. It specifies CASSYRQGSLSGNTIYF.

This clone has only one observation. The chain links TRBV18 to TRBJ1-2; a weak D match, TRBD1 (6 bases). V shed 1 base and J shed 3 bases, with 12 bases lying between them. Germline assignment: CDR1 KGHSH and CDR2 LQKENI. This CDR3 has 15 residues. The CDR3 bases are TGTGCCAGCTCACCACAGAGGGACAAAGACTATGGCTACACCTTC. It encodes CASSPQRDKDYGYTF.

J is TRBJ2-5 and V is TRBV29-1; 8 bases match TRBD2. CDR1 SQVTM and CDR2 ANQGSEA come from the germline V gene. There are 12 residues in the CDR3. V lost 5 bases and J lost 5; bases outside the gene matches: 4. CDR3 nucleotides: TGCAGCGTTAGCGGGAGCTCGGAGACCCAGTACTTC. It is translated as CSVSGSSETQYF.

The V gene is TRBV7-8, the J gene TRBJ1-1; D is perhaps TRBD1 (6 bases). The germline CDR1 and CDR2 sequences are SGHVS and FQNEAQ. CDR3 length: 13 residues. Trimming removed 5 bases from V and 7 bases from J, with 14 bases in between. This CDR3 reads CASSPQTGFEAFF. For the CDR3, the DNA is TGTGCCAGCAGCCCGCAAACAGGGTTTGAAGCTTTCTTT.

The V call is TRBV6-4, the J call TRBJ2-3; 9 nucleotides agree with TRBD2. The length of the CDR3 is 15 residues. V trimming: 3 bases; J trimming: 3 bases; junction bases outside the gene matches: 4. The V gene's germline CDR1 is MRHNA and CDR2 SNTAGT. The DNA of the CDR3 is TGTGCCAGCAGTGAATCGACTAGCGGTACAGATACGCAGTATTTT. This sequence encodes CASSESTSGTDTQYF.

This clone was detected only a few times. The CDR3, as DNA: TGTGCCACCATCACGACCCTGAAGAATTCACCCCTCCACTTT. Its protein is CATITTLKNSPLHF. The rearrangement joins TRBV2 to TRBJ1-6, with D unresolved. The length of the CDR3 is 14 residues. Germline V gene data show CDR1 as SNHLY and CDR2 as FYNNEI. Trimming stripped 10 bases from V and 7 bases from J, with 17 bases between.

This chain connects TRBV6-2 or TRBV6-3 to TRBJ2-1, with no clear D. Germline-derived CDR1 and CDR2 are MNHEY and SVGEGT. The CDR3 length is 12 residues. With 2 bases removed from V and 2 bases from J, the gap between germline ends came to 1 base. CDR3 sequence: CASSYPYNEQFF. In nucleotides, the CDR3 is TGTGCCAGCAGTTACCCCTACAATGAGCAGTTCTTC.